The rows below give T cell receptor beta chains drawn from one sample of a study of control samples from healthy donors and cancer patients. Profiled with immunoSEQ multiplex PCR; TCRdb holds only in-frame clones, not every one. The top ten clones hold 1.5% to 2% of a sample with approximately 190,000 clones, about 90% of them seen once. The source material was blood. These receptors all come from a man younger than 40 in good health. CDR3s include the opening cysteine and the closing phenylalanine or tryptophan. D genes are given only for firm matches. Some rows have no size entry. The others give once, few or many, or a class for an expanded clone.

TRBJ1-2,TRBD1,TRBV11-2,-,TGTGCCAGCAGCATACAGGGGGTTGGCTACACCTTC,CASSIQGVGYTF
TRBJ2-2,TRBD1,TRBV27,-,TGTGCCAGCAGTTTTGGGACAGGCAACACCGGGGAGCTGTTTTTT,CASSFGTGNTGELFF
TRBJ1-5,TRBD1,TRBV2,-,TGTGCCAGCAGTGAAGTTGGGACAGGGTATCAGCCCCAGCATTTT,CASSEVGTGYQPQHF
TRBJ1-2,TRBD1,TRBV4-1,-,TGCGCCAGCAGCCCCCCGGACAGGGACCATGGCTACACCTTC,CASSPPDRDHGYTF
TRBJ2-1,TRBD2,TRBV2,-,TGTGCCAGCACGCCTAGCGGGGTCCGGGGCGATGAGCAGTTCTTC,CASTPSGVRGDEQFF
TRBJ1-1,TRBD1,TRBV18,-,TGTGCCAGCTCGCGGGACAGGGAGTGGAACACTGAAGCTTTCTTT,CASSRDREWNTEAFF
TRBJ2-3,-,TRBV6-5,-,TGTGCCAGCAGGGGTACAGGGACTAGCACAGATACGCAGTATTTT,CASRGTGTSTDTQYF
TRBJ1-4,-,TRBV6-5,-,TGTGCCAGCAGTTACCGGCACCCAGGGGAAAAACTGTTTTTT,CASSYRHPGEKLFF
TRBJ1-1,-,TRBV14,-,TGTGCCAGCAGCCAAGATGGGAGGATCAACTCTGAAGCTTTCTTT,CASSQDGRINSEAFF
TRBJ1-2,-,TRBV6-5,-,TGTGCCAGCAGAGCGGGGGCCGAGGGGGGCTACACCTTC,CASRAGAEGGYTF
TRBJ1-1,-,TRBV2,few,TGTGCCAGCAGCCCGCTTAGACTAGGGGACACTGAAGCTTTCTTT,CASSPLRLGDTEAFF
TRBJ2-7,TRBD2,TRBV6-6,-,TGTGCCAGCAGCCCTTCTAGCGGGGGGGCCGGGGAGCAGTACTTC,CASSPSSGGAGEQYF
TRBJ2-3,-,TRBV29-1,-,TGCAGCGTCACTGACGGTAGCACAGATACGCAGTATTTT,CSVTDGSTDTQYF
TRBJ1-1,-,TRBV11-2,once,TGTGCCAGCAGCCCCCAACAGGGATCCCCTGAAGCTTTCTTT,CASSPQQGSPEAFF
TRBJ1-1,TRBD1,TRBV7-9,-,TGTGCCAGCAGCTCTTTACAGGGGGTGACTGAAGCTTTCTTT,CASSSLQGVTEAFF
TRBJ1-1,-,TRBV29-1,-,TGCAGCGGCGCCGGGACGAAAGGCACTGAAGCTTTCTTT,CSGAGTKGTEAFF
TRBJ2-7,-,TRBV5-1,-,TGCGCCAGCAGCTTGAACAGCTACGAGCAGTACTTC,CASSLNSYEQYF
TRBJ1-2,-,TRBV30,-,TGTGCCTGGAGTGGGGCTAACTATGGCTACACCTTC,CAWSGANYGYTF
TRBJ2-3,TRBD1,TRBV11-2,-,TGTGCCAGCAGCACGGGACAGGGGCCTCCAGATACGCAGTATTTT,CASSTGQGPPDTQYF
TRBJ2-7,TRBD1,TRBV19,-,TGTGCCAGTAGATCTGGGACAGGGGGCAACTACGAGCAGTACTTC,CASRSGTGGNYEQYF
TRBJ2-5,-,TRBV29-1,-,TGCAGCGTAGACCCCCAGGAGAACCAAGAGACCCAGTACTTC,CSVDPQENQETQYF
TRBJ1-5,-,TRBV2,-,TGTGCCAGCCTGGGCGGGGCGCTGGGTCAGCCCCAGCATTTT,CASLGGALGQPQHF
TRBJ2-1,TRBD1,TRBV4-1,-,TGCGCCAGCAGCGAAGATGGGACAGTCGATGAGCAGTTCTTC,CASSEDGTVDEQFF
TRBJ1-2,TRBD1,TRBV9,-,TGTGCCAGCAGCGCGACAGGGGGTTACGGTGGCTACACCTTC,CASSATGGYGGYTF
TRBJ1-2,-,TRBV11-2,-,TGTGCCAGCAGCTTAGATCTTAAAGGAGGCTACACCTTC,CASSLDLKGGYTF
TRBJ1-1,-,TRBV10-3,once,TGTGCCATCAGTGTTGACGGACTGAACACTGAAGCTTTCTTT,CAISVDGLNTEAFF
TRBJ1-2,TRBD1,TRBV6-1,-,TGTGCCAGCAGTGACCCGACTGCAGGACAGGGTGGAGGCTACACCTTC,CASSDPTAGQGGGYTF
TRBJ2-1,TRBD2,TRBV30,-,TGTGCCTGGGGGGAGGGACTAGCGGCCAGCGGGCAGTTCTTC,CAWGEGLAASGQFF
TRBJ2-7,-,TRBV3-1/TRBV3-2,-,TGTGCCAGCAGCCGTTCGAGCTACGAGCAGTACTTC,CASSRSSYEQYF
TRBJ1-4,TRBD1,TRBV4-1,-,TGCGCCAGCAGCCAAGTGGGCCCGAGGGACAGGGAAGATGAAAAACTGTTTTTT,CASSQVGPRDREDEKLFF
TRBJ1-2,-,TRBV2,-,TGTGCCAGCAAGTCGGACGGCCATAACTATGGCTACACCTTC,CASKSDGHNYGYTF
TRBJ1-2,-,TRBV5-1,-,TGCGCCACCTCTCCCCAGGGGCGCTATGGCTACACCTTC,CATSPQGRYGYTF
TRBJ1-1,-,TRBV7-3,-,TGTGCCAGCAGGGACCAACAGAACACTGAAGCTTTCTTT,CASRDQQNTEAFF
TRBJ2-3,-,TRBV12-3/TRBV12-4,-,TGTGCCAGCAGTCCAAGAACAGATACGCAGTATTTT,CASSPRTDTQYF
TRBJ1-5,-,TRBV5-8,-,TGTGCCAGCAGCTCCTCCCGGGACGGCAATCAGCCCCAGCATTTT,CASSSSRDGNQPQHF
TRBJ2-3,TRBD2,TRBV5-6,-,TGTGCCAGCAGCTTGTTAACTAGCGTGTCAGATACGCAGTATTTT,CASSLLTSVSDTQYF
TRBJ1-5,-,TRBV5-1,-,TGCGCCAGCAGCCCGGGGGGTTCGAGCAATCAGCCCCAGCATTTT,CASSPGGSSNQPQHF
TRBJ2-3,-,TRBV11-2,-,TGTGCCAGCAGCTTAGGGACAGATACGCAGTATTTT,CASSLGTDTQYF
TRBJ2-2,-,TRBV5-1,-,TGCGCCAGCAGCTTGGGGGATCGGGTCATCCGTTTTTCCGGGGAGCTGTTTTTT,CASSLGDRVIRFSGELFF
TRBJ2-1,-,TRBV7-3,-,TGTGCCAGCAGCTTAAGCTCCTACAATGAGCAGTTCTTC,CASSLSSYNEQFF
TRBJ1-2,-,TRBV6-6,-,TGTGCCAGCAGTTACTGGGAGAGTAACTATGGCTACACCTTC,CASSYWESNYGYTF
TRBJ1-5,-,TRBV30,-,TGTGCCTGGAACCCAGGTGGGGGATTCAGCAATCAGCCCCAGCATTTT,CAWNPGGGFSNQPQHF
TRBJ1-1,-,TRBV30,once,TGTGCCTGGACCGTCGGGAGGAACACTGAAGCTTTCTTT,CAWTVGRNTEAFF
TRBJ2-5,TRBD1,TRBV2,-,TGTGCCAGCTGTCAGGGACAGGGCCTCCAAGAGACCCAGTACTTC,CASCQGQGLQETQYF
TRBJ1-4,-,TRBV3-1/TRBV3-2,-,TGTGCCAGCAGCCCCGCACCCCTGAGGATAACTAATGAAAAACTGTTTTTT,CASSPAPLRITNEKLFF
TRBJ1-3,-,TRBV30,-,TGTGCCTGGAGCATCCCCTCCTCTGGAAACACCATATATTTT,CAWSIPSSGNTIYF
TRBJ2-2,-,TRBV21-1,-,TGTGCCAGCAGCAAATTGGGGGACAGGGTCACCGGGGAGCTGTTTTTT,CASSKLGDRVTGELFF
TRBJ1-2,-,TRBV30,few,TGTGCCTGGACCTTCGGGGACTATGGCTACACCTTC,CAWTFGDYGYTF
TRBJ1-1,-,TRBV12-3/TRBV12-4,-,TGTGCCAGCAGTGGTACTGAAGCTTTCTTT,CASSGTEAFF
TRBJ1-3,TRBD1,TRBV9,-,TGTGCCAGCAGCCTGACAGGGGCAGGAAACACCATATATTTT,CASSLTGAGNTIYF
TRBJ2-3,-,TRBV14,-,TGTGCCAGCAGCCAAGATCTGATCACAGATACGCAGTATTTT,CASSQDLITDTQYF
TRBJ2-3,-,TRBV7-2,-,TGTGCCAGCAGCCTCCAAACGGGCACAGATACGCAGTATTTT,CASSLQTGTDTQYF
TRBJ2-6,-,TRBV7-3,-,TGTGCCAGCAGCGCACAGGTTTACTCTGGGGCCAACGTCCTGACTTTC,CASSAQVYSGANVLTF
TRBJ1-2,-,TRBV19,-,TGTGCCAGTAGTATTACGGGGACAAAACATGGCTACACCTTC,CASSITGTKHGYTF
TRBJ2-1,TRBD1,TRBV27,-,TGTGCCAGCAGTTTGGGACAGGGGTACAATGAGCAGTTCTTC,CASSLGQGYNEQFF
TRBJ2-5,TRBD1,TRBV5-1,-,TGCGCCAGCAGCTTAACAGGGGACCGCGACCAGTACTTC,CASSLTGDRDQYF
TRBJ1-1,TRBD1,TRBV5-8,-,TGTGCCAGCAGCTTGTTTTACAGGAGGGACAGTGAAGCTTTCTTT,CASSLFYRRDSEAFF